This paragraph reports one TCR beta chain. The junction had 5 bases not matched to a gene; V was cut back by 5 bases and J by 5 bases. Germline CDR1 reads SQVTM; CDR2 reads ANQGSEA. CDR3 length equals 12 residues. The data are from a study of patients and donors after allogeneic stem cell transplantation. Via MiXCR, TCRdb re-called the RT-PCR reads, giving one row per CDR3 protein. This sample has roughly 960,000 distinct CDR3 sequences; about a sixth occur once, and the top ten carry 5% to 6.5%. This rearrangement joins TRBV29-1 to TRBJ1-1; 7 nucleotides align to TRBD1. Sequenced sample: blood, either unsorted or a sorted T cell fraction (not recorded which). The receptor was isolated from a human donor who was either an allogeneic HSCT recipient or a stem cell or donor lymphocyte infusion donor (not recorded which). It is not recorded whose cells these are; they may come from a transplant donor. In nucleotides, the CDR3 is TGCAGCGTTCACAGGGGAGGTACTGAAGCTTTCTTT. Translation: CSVHRGGTEAFF.